Sequencing of this T cell receptor beta chain was carried out in a study of human T cells and chemical hapten exposure. The CDR3 is 14 residues long. V lost 7 bases, J lost 7 bases, and 20 bases lay in between. Looked up from germline, CDR1 is SGHRS and CDR2 is YFSETQ. TCRdb called the RACE reads again in MiXCR, with one record for every CDR3 protein. The sample shows around 260,000 distinct CDR3 sequences, 7.5% to 9% of them seen only once. The sample's time point: pre-sensitization, week 0. Regarding treatment: therapeutic diphenylcyclopropenone sensitization with weekly scalp DPC. The TCR comes from a woman between 40 and 50 years old with alopecia areata. Some clones in this sample may be carry-over from other donors' samples. Sample: whole blood, taken in connection with sensitization to the hapten diphenylcyclopropenone (DPC). The chain carries TRBV5-1 and TRBJ1-1, with D possibly being TRBD1 (6 bases). This chain's CDR3 is CASALGGIQGEAFF. CDR3 DNA sequence: TGCGCCAGCGCCCTTGGGGGCATACAGGGTGAAGCTTTCTTT. Filled out from reference TRBV5-1 and TRBJ1-1, the complete variable domain reads KAGVTQTPRYLIKTRGQQVTLSCSPISGHRSVSWYQQTPGQGLQFLFEYFSETQRNKGNFPGRFSGRQFSNSRSEMNVSTLELGDSALYLCASALGGIQGEAFFGQGTRLTVV.